Reported below is one TCR beta chain. The germline V gene has CDR1 SGHRS and CDR2 YFSETQ. V was pared by 1 base and J by 6 bases, with 14 bases between. This CDR3 has 14 amino acids. The entry originates in a study of T cells after yellow fever vaccination. Whole-study context: Fractions of low cell number were prepared using SMART-Seq v4 Ultra Low Input.

In TCRdb, the 5' RACE reads were re-called with MiXCR into one record per CDR3 protein. This sample carries approximately 330,000 distinct CDR3 sequences, 9.5% to 15% of them seen once, and the ten largest clones take 3.2%. The sequence was obtained from a man between 18 and 29 years old who received the YFV17D yellow fever vaccine. The sequenced sample was CD4+ T cells sorted from PBMCs, obtained 15 days after the yellow fever booster vaccination. The chain uses TRBV5-1 and TRBJ2-7; D assignment may be TRBD1 or TRBD2 (6 bases each). In nucleotides, the CDR3 is TGCGCCAGCAGCTTGTCCCCGGAGGGGGGCGAGCAGTACTTC. Translated: CASSLSPEGGEQYF.